The 28 T cell receptor beta chains below were found in one sample sequenced in a study of T cells after yellow fever vaccination. TCRdb passed the 5' RACE reads through MiXCR, listing each CDR3 protein once. This sample yields around 300,000 distinct CDR3 sequences, of which around 13% are seen a single time; about 0.51% belongs to the top ten. The sample here was CD4+ T cells sorted from PBMCs, taken 45 days after the yellow fever booster vaccination. The receptor source for this set is a man aged 30 to 45 who received the YFV17D yellow fever vaccine.

Ten or more counts support this clonotype. This chain links TRBV28 with TRBJ2-3; D is unresolved. V lost 6 bases, J lost 3 bases, and 7 bases lay in between. CDR1 and CDR2 (germline): MDHEN, SYDVKM. The CDR3 has 12 amino acids. The CDR3 spells CASSQPTDTQYF. The CDR3 region has the DNA TGTGCCAGCAGCCAACCTACAGATACGCAGTATTTT.

This clonotype was detected only a few times. The J gene is TRBJ2-1, the V gene TRBV6-5; 7 bases map to TRBD2. Germline CDR1 reads MNHEY; CDR2 reads SVGAGI. This CDR3 has 17 residues. The ends lost 4 bases at V and 4 bases at J; junction bases unmatched: 13. The CDR3 reads CASSSPPRASGYNEQFF. The DNA for the CDR3 is TGTGCCAGCAGTTCTCCCCCTCGGGCTAGCGGTTACAATGAGCAGTTCTTC.

V and J are TRBV21-1 and TRBJ2-1; no check of the table's D call, TRBD2, against the DNA was made. TRBV21-1 is a known pseudogene. This CDR3 comprises 15 residues. Here the CDR3 reads CASSHGTSGRVEQFF. The CDR3 DNA is TGTGCCAGCAGCCATGGGACTAGCGGGAGGGTTGAGCAGTTCTTC.

This clonotype was observed a handful of times. The chain recombines TRBV14 with TRBJ2-1, with D possibly matching TRBD1 (5 bases). Trimming took off 1 base at V and 0 bases at J, with 13 bases between the two ends. Germline V gives CDR1 SGHDN, CDR2 FVKESK. CDR3 length: 17 amino acids. CDR3 region: CASSQGSGKSSYNEQFF. CDR3 DNA sequence: TGTGCCAGCAGCCAAGGATCAGGGAAGAGCTCCTACAATGAGCAGTTCTTC.

This clonotype was observed a handful of times. V usage is TRBV12-3 or TRBV12-4 and J usage is TRBJ2-7, with 10 bases identical to TRBD2. This CDR3 is built from 17 residues. The V segment lost 3 bases and the J segment 0 bases; nucleotides outside the gene matches: 8. Here the CDR3 reads CASSFMRTSGTSYEQYF. In DNA, the CDR3 is TGTGCCAGCAGTTTTATGAGGACTAGCGGAACCTCCTACGAGCAGTACTTC.

The gene calls are TRBV7-8 and TRBJ2-1; D unclear. V was pared by 5 bases and J by 1 base, with 12 bases between. CDR1 is SGHVS and CDR2 is FQNEAQ in the germline V gene. This CDR3 region has 15 residues. CDR3 loop: CASSRRTLSYNEQFF. Here the CDR3 DNA reads TGTGCCAGCAGCCGACGGACCCTATCCTACAATGAGCAGTTCTTC.

This clonotype was seen ten or more times. V gene TRBV7-2 combines with J gene TRBJ2-3; a possible D gene is TRBD2 (6 bases). Germline assignment: CDR1 SGHTA and CDR2 FQGNSA. The CDR3 is 13 residues long. Trimming left V 5 bases short and J 10 bases short, with 16 bases between. For the CDR3, the DNA is TGTGCCAGCAGCCCCAGGAGGGGAGAAGCGCAGTATTTT. Protein: CASSPRRGEAQYF.

This clonotype was detected ten times or more. CDR3 residues: CASSEGYQPQHF. The CDR3 DNA reads TGCGCCAGCAGTGAGGGGTATCAGCCCCAGCATTTT. J is TRBJ1-5 and V is TRBV10-2, with D unresolved. The V gene's germline CDR1 is WSHSY and CDR2 SAAADI. Trimming left V 2 bases short and J 5 bases short, with 4 bases between. This CDR3 has 12 amino acids.

DNA for the CDR3: TGTGCCAGCGCCTCCCGGGACCACGAAACCCGTTACTTC. It translates to CASASRDHETRYF. The chain couples TRBV6-5 to TRBJ2-5; D possibly matches TRBD1 or TRBD2 (5 bases each). Germline assignment: CDR1 MNHEY and CDR2 SVGAGI. The CDR3 contains 13 residues. V gave up 8 bases and J gave up 14 bases, with 24 bases separating them.

This chain uses TRBV7-2 with TRBJ2-5; the match to TRBD2 covers 15 bases. This CDR3 is 15 amino acids long. CDR1 is SGHTA and CDR2 is FQGNSA in the germline V gene. With 5 bases clipped from V and 7 bases from J, the junction kept 5 bases outside the gene matches. The CDR3 loop reads CASSIGLAGGVTQYF. CDR3 coding DNA: TGTGCCAGCAGCATCGGACTAGCGGGAGGGGTGACCCAGTACTTC.

This clonotype was detected a few times. The chain couples TRBV11-1 to TRBJ2-3, with D tentatively TRBD1 (6 bases). Germline CDR1 is SGHAT and CDR2 is FQDESV (reference sequence). V lost 3 bases to trimming and J lost 0 bases, with 19 bases between them. The CDR3 contains 18 residues. The CDR3 DNA reads TGTGCCAGCAGCTTCCCTTACGGACAGTCTCAGAGCACAGATACGCAGTATTTT. This encodes CASSFPYGQSQSTDTQYF.

This clonotype was counted a few times. The J gene is TRBJ1-6, the V gene TRBV7-9; the D gene is possibly TRBD1 (5 bases). The length of the CDR3 is 16 residues. Germline V gene lookup returns CDR1 SEHNR and CDR2 FQNEAQ (reference sequence). V was shortened by 4 bases and J by 3 bases, with 13 bases between the two germline ends. In DNA form, the CDR3 reads TGTGCCAGCAGCTCCGCCAGGGCGGACTATAATTCACCCCTCCACTTT. Protein product: CASSSARADYNSPLHF. Variable domain in full (rest from reference TRBV7-9 and TRBJ1-6): DTGVSQNPRHKITKRGQNVTFRCDPISEHNRLYWYRQTLGQGPEFLTYFQNEAQLEKSRLLSDRFSAERPKGSFSTLEIQRTEQGDSAMYLCASSSARADYNSPLHFGNGTRLTVT.

V usage is TRBV15 and J usage is TRBJ1-6; D gene ambiguous. Germline lookup yields CDR1 LNHNV and CDR2 YYDKDF (reference sequence). Trimming cost V 1 base and J 7 bases, with 14 bases left between them. The CDR3 is 16 residues long. CDR3 sequence: CATSRGLGSGNSPLHF. The CDR3 nucleotides are TGTGCCACCAGCAGAGGTTTGGGGTCTGGCAATTCACCCCTCCACTTT. Based on the CDR3 plus reference TRBV15 and TRBJ1-6, the full variable domain is DAMVIQNPRYQVTQFGKPVTLSCSQTLNHNVMYWYQQKSSQAPKLLFHYYDKDFNNEADTPDNFQSRRPNTSFCFLDIRSPGLGDTAMYLCATSRGLGSGNSPLHFGNGTRLTVT.

Ten or more counts support this clonotype. V usage is TRBV20-1 and J usage is TRBJ1-2; D not resolved. The germline V gene has CDR1 DFQATT and CDR2 SNEGSKA (reference sequence). V was trimmed by 6 bases and J by 0 bases, leaving 8 bases between them. The CDR3 is 12 residues long. The CDR3 loop is CSAKSANYGYTF. The CDR3 DNA reads TGCAGTGCCAAATCCGCTAACTATGGCTACACCTTC.

This chain links TRBV7-6 with TRBJ2-2; perhaps TRBD1 as D (5 bases). Trimming took 1 base from V and 6 from J, leaving 12 bases between them. Looked up from germline, CDR1 is SGHVS and CDR2 is FNYEAQ. The CDR3 spans 15 residues. DNA for the CDR3: TGTGCCAGCAGCTTAGGGATGCAGGGTCCCGGGGAGCTGTTTTTT. Protein sequence: CASSLGMQGPGELFF.

DNA of the CDR3: TGTGCCAGCAGTTCGAGCGGGAGGTGGGAGACCCAGTACTTC. This sequence encodes CASSSSGRWETQYF. V gene TRBV28 combines with J gene TRBJ2-5; 9 nucleotides line up with TRBD2. With V trimmed by 4 bases and J by 5 bases, 5 bases remained unmatched. CDR3 size: 14 residues. Germline loops: CDR1 MDHEN, CDR2 SYDVKM.

This chain joins TRBV5-1 and TRBJ2-1; 13 bases map to TRBD2. Trimming cost V 7 bases and J 6 bases; bases outside gene matches: 7. Germline V lookup: CDR1 SGHRS, CDR2 YFSETQ. The CDR3 loop spans 15 amino acids. The CDR3 sequence: CASALWTSGSNEQFF. The DNA of the CDR3 is TGCGCCAGCGCTCTCTGGACTAGCGGGAGCAATGAGCAGTTCTTC.

This clonotype was detected only a few times. The chain couples TRBV20-1 to TRBJ1-4; D remains unclear. CDR1 is DFQATT, CDR2 SNEGSKA, per germline (reference sequence). V lost 0 bases and J lost 4, with 12 bases in between. The CDR3 runs to 15 residues. The CDR3 spells CSARDHRLNNEKLFF. CDR3 nucleotide sequence: TGCAGTGCTAGAGATCACCGCCTGAATAATGAAAAACTGTTTTTT.

The chain has TRBV5-1 and TRBJ2-5, with TRBD2 matching 7 bases. The CDR3 loop spans 16 amino acids. Germline V CDR1 and CDR2: SGHRS, YFSETQ. The trim removed 0 bases at V and 0 bases at J, leaving 5 bases unmatched. CDR3 DNA: TGCGCCAGCAGCTTGGGCCCAGCGGGGTACCAAGAGACCCAGTACTTC. Translating gives CASSLGPAGYQETQYF.

The chain joins TRBV7-9 to TRBJ2-1; 8 bases map to TRBD1. CDR1 and CDR2 from the germline V gene are SEHNR and FQNEAQ (reference sequence). V lost 10 bases to trimming and J lost 15 bases; unmatched junction nucleotides: 20. CDR3 length equals 14 residues. As DNA, the CDR3 is TGTGCCACCCCCCGCAAGCGCGTTGGACAGGGTTGGTTCTTC. This codes for CATPRKRVGQGWFF. The variable domain in full, completed from reference TRBV7-9 and TRBJ2-1, reads DTGVSQNPRHKITKRGQNVTFRCDPISEHNRLYWYRQTLGQGPEFLTYFQNEAQLEKSRLLSDRFSAERPKGSFSTLEIQRTEQGDSAMYLCATPRKRVGQGWFFGPGTRLTVL.

This clonotype was seen ten or more times. A junction boundary mismatches the germline segment, possibly from a read error. This rearrangement joins TRBV20-1 to TRBJ2-7; perhaps TRBD2 as D (6 bases). Per the germline V gene, CDR1 is DFQATT and CDR2 is SNEGSKA (reference sequence). The CDR3 is 13 amino acids. CDR3 region: CSARGTHKYEQYF. Here the CDR3 DNA reads TGCAGTGCCAGAGGGACTCACAAATACGAGCAGTACTTC.

The CDR3 loop reads CASSFGDLDSRELFF. In DNA form, the CDR3 reads TGCGCCAGCAGCTTTGGAGACTTGGACTCGCGGGAGCTGTTTTTT. The chain couples TRBV5-1 to TRBJ2-2, with a tentative D call TRBD2 (5 bases). Per germline, CDR1 SGHRS and CDR2 YFSETQ. The V and J ends lost 2 bases and 9 bases respectively, with 17 bases between them. The CDR3 length is 15 residues.

This clonotype was recorded many times. The V gene is TRBV29-1, the J gene TRBJ1-5, with unresolved D. The CDR3 is 14 amino acids. Germline-derived CDR1 and CDR2 are SQVTM and ANQGSEA. V was trimmed by 7 bases and J by 1 base, leaving 14 bases between them. CDR3 protein: CSATYGGSNQPQHF. CDR3 nucleotide sequence: TGCAGCGCCACGTACGGAGGGAGCAATCAGCCCCAGCATTTT.

This clonotype was detected a few times. The V and J genes are TRBV5-1 and TRBJ2-6, with D maybe TRBD2 (5 bases). Trimming removed 7 bases at V and 0 bases at J, with 8 bases between. This CDR3 has 14 residues. The germline V gene has CDR1 SGHRS and CDR2 YFSETQ. This CDR3 reads CASGLGSGANVLTF. The CDR3 coding sequence is TGCGCCAGCGGACTCGGCTCTGGGGCCAACGTCCTGACTTTC.

The chain links TRBV28 to TRBJ1-1, with D unclear. V lost 2 bases and J 1 base, leaving 14 bases between the germline ends. This CDR3 spans 16 amino acids. Per germline, CDR1 MDHEN and CDR2 SYDVKM. The CDR3 spells CASSLRSGRGNTEAFF. The CDR3 coding sequence is TGTGCCAGCAGTTTAAGATCTGGGCGGGGGAACACTGAAGCTTTCTTT.

V usage is TRBV7-2 and J usage is TRBJ1-1, with a possible D match to TRBD1 (6 bases). Trimming cost V 4 bases and J 8 bases, with 17 bases left between them. Germline values: CDR1 SGHTA, CDR2 FQGNSA. The length of the CDR3 is 14 residues. The CDR3 protein is CASSSAGVAAEAFF. The CDR3 region has the DNA TGTGCCAGCAGCTCCGCAGGGGTCGCGGCCGAAGCTTTCTTT. Variable domain in full (rest from reference TRBV7-2 and TRBJ1-1): GAGVSQSPSNKVTEKGKDVELRCDPISGHTALYWYRQSLGQGLEFLIYFQGNSAPDKSGLPSDRFSAERTGGSVSTLTIQRTQQEDSAVYLCASSSAGVAAEAFFGQGTRLTVV.

This clonotype occurred a few times. The chain couples TRBV4-2 to TRBJ2-7; the match to TRBD1 covers 9 bases. The germline V gene has CDR1 LGHNA and CDR2 YNFKEQ. The CDR3 extends over 17 amino acids. V shed 1 base, J shed 5 bases, and the junction held 12 bases outside the gene matches. For the CDR3, the DNA is TGTGCCAGCAGCCAAGGGTTATCCGGGACAGGGTTTCACGAGCAGTACTTC. Its translation is CASSQGLSGTGFHEQYF.

The genes are TRBV28 and TRBJ2-1; D not resolved. Trimming shortened V by 8 bases and J by 6 bases, and 17 bases separated the two germline ends. The CDR3 spans 14 residues. CDR1 MDHEN and CDR2 SYDVKM come from the germline V gene. The CDR3 region has the DNA TGTGCCAGCCGAGACATGGGTAGAGTCAATGAGCAGTTCTTC. Its protein is CASRDMGRVNEQFF. Combining the CDR3 with reference TRBV28 and TRBJ2-1 gives the whole variable domain DVKVTQSSRYLVKRTGEKVFLECVQDMDHENMFWYRQDPGLGLRLIYFSYDVKMKEKGDIPEGYSVSREKKERFSLILESASTNQTSMYLCASRDMGRVNEQFFGPGTRLTVL.